This TCR beta chain was observed in a study of T cells in localized non-small cell lung cancer. Study outcomes and limitations: Maximal T cell clonality occurred in uninvolved adjacent lung, with tumor ranking below it. A single tumor region was sequenced, leaving heterogeneity possible.

The method was immunoSEQ multiplex PCR; TCRdb's version includes in-frame clones alone and lacks a portion of them. In the table there are approximately 11,000 clones, over 65% of which are singletons. A single count supports this clone. The antigen remains undetermined. V gave up 4 bases and J gave up 10 bases; unmatched junction bases: 11. CDR3 length: 16 amino acids. Germline lookup yields CDR1 SGHVS and CDR2 FQNEAQ. The sequenced sample was peripheral blood, obtained before any cancer treatment. This chain joins TRBV7-8 and TRBJ2-1; 12 bases fit TRBD1. This clonotype originated in a male donor aged 60 or older with stage I lung adenocarcinoma. DNA of the CDR3: TGTGCCAGCAGCTCTTTCCCGGGACAGGGGGCGGAGGAGCAGTTCTTC. This codes for CASSSFPGQGAEEQFF.